The rows below give T cell receptor beta chains drawn from one sample of a study of CD8 T cells in ankylosing spondylitis. Via MiXCR, TCRdb re-called the 5' RACE reads, giving one row per CDR3 protein. Of some 300,000 distinct CDR3 sequences listed, 20% to 25% are singletons. Specimen: blood, either unsorted or a sorted T cell fraction (not recorded which). These receptors were taken from a female donor with ankylosing spondylitis or in good health (not recorded which). Each CDR3 is given with its conserved first and last residue. D genes are given only for firm matches. Expanded clones are given a class, and other clones once, few, many or no size at all.

abundance,d_gene,j_gene,v_gene,CDR3nt,CDR3aa
many,.,TRBJ2-7,TRBV29-1,TGCAGCGTTGGTCTAGCCAATGGCGAGCAGTACTTC,CSVGLANGEQYF
once,.,TRBJ2-1,TRBV29-1,TGCAGCGTTGGGAGCGGGTCCTACAATGAGCAGTTCTTC,CSVGSGSYNEQFF
.,TRBD1,TRBJ2-5,TRBV7-9,TGTGCCAGCAGCTGGGGACAGCGACAAGAGACCCAGTACTTC,CASSWGQRQETQYF
.,.,TRBJ2-1,TRBV19,TGTGCCAGTAGTAAGGGCATAGACTACAATGAGCAGTTCTTC,CASSKGIDYNEQFF
.,TRBD2,TRBJ2-1,TRBV20-1,TGCAGTGCGAAAAATCGAGCGGGACTCAATGAGCAGTTCTTC,CSAKNRAGLNEQFF
.,TRBD1,TRBJ2-7,TRBV18,TGTGCCAGCTCACCCGGTCTTTTTTGGGGACAGGGATCGGACGAGCAGTACTTC,CASSPGLFWGQGSDEQYF
many,.,TRBJ2-1,TRBV10-3,TGTGCCATCGATGGCGGGCCGTACAATGAGCAGTTCTTC,CAIDGGPYNEQFF
.,TRBD2,TRBJ2-7,TRBV20-1,TGCAGTGCCGGACTAGCGGGAAAAAGGGCCTACGAGCAGTACTTC,CSAGLAGKRAYEQYF
many,TRBD2,TRBJ2-1,TRBV20-1,TGCAGTGCCAGAGGTCTAGCGGGAGGAGGCACCTACAATGAGCAGTTCTTC,CSARGLAGGGTYNEQFF
few,.,TRBJ2-2,TRBV6-2/TRBV6-3,TGTGCCAGCAGAGACAGCTACACCGGGGAGCTGTTTTTT,CASRDSYTGELFF
.,.,TRBJ2-3,TRBV6-2/TRBV6-3,TGTGCCAGCAGCTCCTCGGCGGGGTACACAGATACGCAGTATTTT,CASSSSAGYTDTQYF
few,.,TRBJ1-3,TRBV5-8,TGTGCCAGCAGCCCGAGGAGTCCGCCTCTCTCTGGAAACACCATATATTTT,CASSPRSPPLSGNTIYF
few,.,TRBJ1-1,TRBV10-3,TGTGCCATCAGACGGGCGGCTGCCAACACTGAAGCTTTCTTT,CAIRRAAANTEAFF
.,TRBD1,TRBJ2-4,TRBV4-3,TGCGCCAGCAGCCAAGCGGCGAGACAGGGAAAAAACATTCAGTACTTC,CASSQAARQGKNIQYF
few,.,TRBJ2-1,TRBV20-1,TGCAGTGGGGGCTTTTATAACAATGAGCAGTTCTTC,CSGGFYNNEQFF
many,.,TRBJ1-6,TRBV20-1,TGCAGTGCTAGCCCGGGCAGCTCCTATAATTCACCCCTCCACTTT,CSASPGSSYNSPLHF
.,.,TRBJ1-2,TRBV7-9,TGTGCCAGCAGCTCGACAACAGGGTTTAACTATGGCTACACCTTC,CASSSTTGFNYGYTF
many,TRBD1,TRBJ1-1,TRBV12-3/TRBV12-4,TGTGCCAGCAGCCAGACAGGGTTAGAAGCTTTCTTT,CASSQTGLEAFF
many,.,TRBJ2-2,TRBV6-1,TGTGCCAGCAGGGCGGGAAGGTTGACCGGGGAGCTGTTTTTT,CASRAGRLTGELFF
few,.,TRBJ2-6,TRBV5-5,TGTGCCAGCAGCTTGGGCGCGAGCTCTGGGGCCAACGTCCTGACTTTC,CASSLGASSGANVLTF
.,.,TRBJ2-7,TRBV7-2,TGTGCCAGCAGCTTAAAGGCCGCGACAGGCGATTCCTACGAGCAGTACTTC,CASSLKAATGDSYEQYF
.,.,TRBJ2-5,TRBV7-2,TGTGCCAGCAGCTTAGCGGCTAGGGGCTGGGAGACCCAGTACTTC,CASSLAARGWETQYF
.,.,TRBJ1-1,TRBV29-1,TGCAGCGTTGAGTCAGGGGCTTTCTTT,CSVESGAFF
few,TRBD1,TRBJ1-6,TRBV9,TGTGCCAGCAGCGGACAGGGGGACTCACCCCTCCACTTT,CASSGQGDSPLHF
many,TRBD2,TRBJ2-7,TRBV10-3,TGTGCCATCAGTGATGAGCGGGAATTTTACGAGCAGTACTTC,CAISDEREFYEQYF
.,.,TRBJ1-6,TRBV12-3/TRBV12-4,TGTGCCAGCAGTTTTCGCCCTCGGGGTTCACCCCTCCACTTT,CASSFRPRGSPLHF
many,TRBD2,TRBJ2-1,TRBV6-2/TRBV6-3,TGTGCCAGCAGAAAACATGGGACTATAAGCTCCTACAATGAGCAGTTCTTC,CASRKHGTISSYNEQFF
.,TRBD2,TRBJ2-7,TRBV20-1,TGCAGTGCTATGCCTGGGCGGGACTACTACGAGCAGTACTTC,CSAMPGRDYYEQYF
.,.,TRBJ2-3,TRBV6-1,TGTGCCAGCGCGCGGGGCTCTAGCACAGATACGCAGTATTTT,CASARGSSTDTQYF
.,.,TRBJ2-5,TRBV25-1,TGTGCCAGCAGTGTGGGGGGAGTGGTGGAGACCCAGTACTTC,CASSVGGVVETQYF
.,TRBD2,TRBJ2-3,TRBV4-2,TGTGCCAGCAGCCAAGATCCGACTAGCGGGAGGTTCACAGATACGCAGTATTTT,CASSQDPTSGRFTDTQYF
few,.,TRBJ2-2,TRBV20-1,TGCAGTGCTTTTGGACTAGGGGGCTCCGGGGAGCTGTTTTTT,CSAFGLGGSGELFF
.,.,TRBJ2-2,TRBV20-1,TGCAGTGCTAGAGACCCGGGGACCAACACCGGGGAGCTGTTTTTT,CSARDPGTNTGELFF
.,.,TRBJ2-2,TRBV2,TGTGCCAGCAGGCCAGACACCGGGGAGCTGTTTTTT,CASRPDTGELFF
.,.,TRBJ2-7,TRBV18,TGTGCCAGCTCACCTCGGGACCAGCAGTACTTC,CASSPRDQQYF
.,.,TRBJ2-1,TRBV7-2,TGTGCCAGCAGCGCTCCCGGACCAGGACAGTTCTTC,CASSAPGPGQFF
.,.,TRBJ2-4,TRBV5-4,TGTGCCAGCAGCCGCGGGACCGATGTAGCCAAAAACATTCAGTACTTC,CASSRGTDVAKNIQYF
.,.,TRBJ2-1,TRBV4-1,TGCGCCAGCAGCCAAGGACGCCAAGCGCAGAATGAGCAGTTCTTC,CASSQGRQAQNEQFF
.,.,TRBJ2-3,TRBV29-1,TGCAGCCCCCCAACCCGAGACACAGATACGCAGTATTTT,CSPPTRDTDTQYF
.,TRBD1,TRBJ2-1,TRBV7-6,TGTGCCAGCAGCTTAGTTTCAGGGGGTCCTGAGCAGTTCTTC,CASSLVSGGPEQFF
many,.,TRBJ2-2,TRBV2,TGTGCCAGCAGTCCGGTGAGGGCCTCCGGGGAGCTGTTTTTT,CASSPVRASGELFF
many,.,TRBJ2-3,TRBV7-9,TGTGCCAGCAGTTCTAGCGCAGATACGCAGTATTTT,CASSSSADTQYF
.,.,TRBJ2-1,TRBV12-3/TRBV12-4,TGTGCCAGCAGTTCAAGCCGTTACAATGAGCAGTTCTTC,CASSSSRYNEQFF
.,TRBD2,TRBJ2-5,TRBV12-3/TRBV12-4,TGTGCCAGCAGCCCCGAGTCGGCTAGCGGACAAGAGACCCAGTACTTC,CASSPESASGQETQYF
once,TRBD2,TRBJ2-3,TRBV7-2,TGTGCCAGCAGCCCAGGCGGGGGTTGGGGCACAGATACGCAGTATTTT,CASSPGGGWGTDTQYF